This entry describes one T cell receptor beta chain. Its specificity is not known. The data are from a study of metastatic and nonmetastatic thyroid tumors. As for the study in general: The comparison covered peripheral blood and tumor or nodule tissue in malignant and benign thyroid patients. Findings and caveats of the study: Relative to benign nodules, malignant thyroid tumors were reportedly characterized by significantly elevated TCR beta diversity in blood and tumor.

Germline values: CDR1 MDHEN, CDR2 SYDVKM. V was trimmed by 6 bases and J by 3 bases, leaving 12 bases between them. The CDR3 has 13 amino acids. Patients were all untreated before their thyroid surgery. Original processing methods: The authors used CDR3 differences across clinicopathological groups to build a distant-metastasis classifier for papillary thyroid cancer. Using MiXCR, TCRdb re-called clones from the PCR reads. What appears here as the V and J calls and clone size reflects TCRdb's work, not the paper's. The sample consists of about 19,000 clones, around a third of them appearing once. The sequence derives from a female donor with papillary thyroid cancer or a benign thyroid nodule (not recorded which). Some clones in this sample may be carry-over from other donors' samples. The specimen sequenced was adjacent normal tissue. The chain joins TRBV28 to TRBJ2-7; D remains unclear. The CDR3 loop reads CASSRAADYEQYF. The CDR3 nucleotides are TGTGCCAGCAGCCGGGCGGCGGACTACGAGCAGTACTTC.